One TCR beta chain is described in this entry. After removal of 4 bases from V and 0 bases from J, the junction contained 4 bases not matched to a gene. Germline V gene sequence: CDR1 MNHEY, CDR2 SVGAGI. The CDR3 runs 16 residues. Source study methods: The authors estimated nucleated cell counts from reference gene primer amplification. The assay was immunoSEQ multiplex PCR, and TCRdb's table has in-frame clones only and misses some. The V and J calls and the clone size are those of that table, but D and trimming were determined from the DNA. The data show 30,000 to 35,000 clones, with roughly 82% seen just once and about two fifths held by the top ten. These data belong to a study of blood T cell repertoires in COVID-19. Turning to the study itself: The origin of the acute and convalescent COVID-19 samples was the United States, Italy and Spain. PBMCs, B-cell-depleted T cells, or T cells provided the cDNA or gDNA that made up the material.

The genes are TRBV6-5 and TRBJ2-2; 8 bases are a match to TRBD2. The sequenced sample was peripheral blood. This clonotype originated in an elderly man with active or convalescent COVID-19. CDR3: CASSLSGGANTGELFF. The CDR3 region has the DNA TGTGCCAGCAGTTTAAGCGGGGGCGCGAACACCGGGGAGCTGTTTTTT.